This T cell receptor (beta chain) is drawn from a study of cytomegalovirus exposure and HLA in healthy donors (dated by TCRdb to the late 2010s). For the study in its entirety: According to an earlier analysis of 550 to 700 of the donors, 200 million or so T cells yielded over 100 million unique TCR beta sequences and about 300 Gb of sequence data. Roughly 300 gigabases of sequencing data and 78 million or so unique TCR sequences were included in an early release covering several hundred HLA-typed donors. Of the 398 genotyped donors, over 70% fell in the genetic ancestry cluster associated with self-reported Caucasian donors. The study was designed to test whether signatures of past pathogen exposure could be identified by cataloging public T cell receptors. The study used immunosequencing to profile the T cell repertoires of several hundred subjects and linked those repertoires to cytomegalovirus serostatus. Along with the roughly 610-subject first cohort, a separate validation cohort of 120 different subjects was used. To predict cytomegalovirus infection status, the study combined high-throughput TCR immunosequencing, statistical association of individual TCRs with disease status, and machine learning. A later analysis re-analyzed previously published TCR beta repertoires from hundreds of donors and added high-resolution HLA genotyping to study TCR occurrence patterns. Rather than drawing on any new phenotypic data, the later analysis identified candidate immune exposures from TCR beta sequences and the way those sequences occurred across donors. An earlier analysis of several hundred of the donors applied high-throughput TCR beta sequencing to assess whether each TCR beta V gene segment acted as functional or pseudogenic. Alongside the repertoire data, information on donor age, sex, ethnicity and CMV serostatus was compiled. In a later genetic analysis, genome-wide SNP genotypes for about 65% of the roughly 670 donors were used, and that subset was treated as a discovery cohort. All discovery cohort repertoires had been generated on a single sequencing platform. HLA typing covered class I and class II loci at four-digit resolution. The number of donors typed differed by locus, with 629-630 for A, B, C, DRB1 and DQB1, roughly 520 for DQA1, approximately 570 for DPA1, and some 450 for DPB1. Several DR-DQ haplotypes were handled as single units for association and clustering because linkage in the cohort was strong. On average, about 200,000 unique TCR beta nucleotide sequences were sequenced per donor among 398 genotyped donors of the cohort, with 15% to 20% of those sequences being non-productive.

The study at large found these results: Compared with equally common non-associated chains, HLA-associated TCR beta chains in a later analysis were more clonally expanded and had lower generation probabilities. Immune exposure information for the cohort was limited to CMV serostatus. Several of the top co-occurrence clusters appeared to be linked to parvovirus B19, influenza, CMV and Epstein-Barr virus, according to a later analysis. The classifier was reported to diagnose cytomegalovirus status with high specificity and sensitivity in both the original cohort and the validation cohort. Linkage disequilibrium might explain the correlated functional status among segregating V segments, but an unknown experimental factor could not be excluded. In an earlier analysis of some 640 of the donors, most TCR beta V segments were observed in productive rearrangements about 87% or about 30% of the time, broadly matching IMGT annotations. When HLA alleles, especially DR and DQ, strongly co-occurred, attributing TCR associations to individual alleles was difficult. A further reported finding was that TCR beta sequences accurately predicted the HLA-A and HLA-B alleles for most subjects in the first cohort. In vitro tests confirmed that three of the cytomegalovirus-associated TCR beta chains recognize cytomegalovirus antigens. Most TCR sequences were seen in very few donors, while some public TCRs were found in many individuals. In a later analysis, the rate of TCR association differed among HLA loci, with DRB1 alleles having the most associated TCRs and HLA-C alleles having the fewest. In a later analysis, most CMV-associated TCR beta chains were found to appear HLA-restricted, with HLA associations seemingly driven largely by CMV exposure. The study gave a list of around 170 TCR beta chains associated with cytomegalovirus. The authors suggested that the approach could potentially be extended to other disease states and immunological phenotypes. The earlier analysis of nearly 600 of the donors excluded some 15 rarely observed V segments, including chromosome 9 orphons, because counts were too low. A cluster of highly shared sequence variants was judged likely to be a technical artifact of the sequencing pipeline. According to a later genetic analysis, donors in an Asian-associated ancestry cluster had fewer N-insertions in productive TCRs than the approximately 700-donor mean. In a later genetic analysis, a missense DCLRE1C variant was associated with V-gene and J-gene trimming of TCR beta chains, and the association was replicated in an independent cohort. Specific HLA alleles were associated with over 15,000 TCR beta sequences at a false discovery rate of 0.05 in a later analysis. The cohort was sequenced for TCR beta chains only, and without alpha or paired-chain data the features that could be detected were limited. The presence/absence analyses assumed that sequencing depth was roughly uniform across donors, and that assumption may not be true. Because HLA typing was missing for some donors at each locus, association tests included only the typed subset.

Preparation of the library involved the immunoSEQ multiplex PCR assay. A mixture of 60 forward primers for TCR Vbeta segments and 13 reverse primers for TCR Jbeta segments was used in the multiplex PCR. Amplification of the CDR3 region of rearranged TCR beta genes was performed with a multiplex PCR assay on genomic DNA. On the Illumina HiSeq System, the amplified TCR beta libraries were sequenced as 87-base-pair reads. Concerning the study's data processing: In a later analysis, 80 million or so unique TCR beta chains were counted across the 650 to 700 repertoires, and about 10 million of these chains were shared by at least two donors. Raw reads were error-corrected and collapsed into unique sequences with a nearest-neighbor algorithm that merged closely related sequences to remove PCR and sequencing errors. Alignment of CDR3 sequences to IMGT reference sequences was used to assign V, D and J gene segments. For a sequence to be retained, at least a six-nucleotide match to both a V gene segment and a J gene segment was required. Rearrangements were called productive when the CDR3 lacked stop codons and stayed in frame with V and J; all others were non-productive. CDR3 was defined according to IMGT convention as the region running from the second conserved V-encoded cysteine to the conserved J-encoded phenylalanine. In an earlier analysis of around 570 of the donors, sequences lacking an unambiguous match to a single V gene segment were excluded. In an earlier analysis of several hundred of the donors, V segments were called functional above 56.7% productive rearrangements and were called segregating when the between-donor standard deviation exceeded 5%. A statistical classification framework was developed to diagnose cytomegalovirus status using the catalog of TCR beta chain sequences. In a later analysis, V and J genes were assigned by comparing TCR nucleotide sequences against IMGT/GENE-DB human TR gene sequences. A later analysis assigned CDR3 sequences and most-parsimonious VDJ recombination scenarios with the TCRdist pipeline. In a later analysis, every TCR beta chain was defined by the combination of its CDR3 amino acid sequence and its V-gene family, and reads without a unique V-gene family were dropped. In a later analysis, 500 to 650 highly shared, low-generation-probability nucleotide sequences were removed to address suspected cross-contamination and a sequencing artifact. For each public chain, a later analysis derived a clonal expansion index from normalized ranks of inferred template counts within each repertoire. In a later analysis, generation probabilities were computed with a VDJ recombination model fitted to out-of-frame rearrangements, and the resulting probabilities were checked against IGoR. Hypergeometric tests were used in a later analysis to score TCR-TCR, TCR-HLA and TCR-CMV co-occurrence, with a repertoire-size bias correction applied to the TCR pairs. A later analysis estimated false discovery rates by permuting HLA or CMV assignments 20 times. In a later analysis, co-occurring TCRs were grouped using DBSCAN, and TCRdist sequence similarity was added for clustering within HLA-allele-positive subsets. For co-occurrence clustering, repertoires with fewer than 30,000 or more than 120,000 public chains were excluded, along with four to six repertoires with anomalous nucleotide sharing. TCRdb mirrors the immuneACCESS table, restricted to in-frame sequences. Some clones are absent from its copies; in checked studies, under half trace to an unresolved V gene, and the reason for the others is unknown. The V and J calls and clone size are taken from that table; D and trimming were inferred from the DNA. Across this sample there are about 130,000 clones, with about 80% seen only once. The top ten clonotypes cover roughly 3.5% of the sample.

Of note for this clone: Its antigen remains unidentified. Qualities for individual bases were not recorded, and no much larger clone is one base off.

The cohort comprised hundreds of healthy bone marrow donors. Cohort members were all nominally healthy when sampled, although unrecorded immune exposures were likely present. The donor was CMV seronegative and belonged to the group of 350 or so seronegative cohort members. A peripheral blood sample was collected from each donor, and TCR beta sequencing was performed on peripheral blood mononuclear cells. The Qiagen DNeasy Blood Extraction Kit was used to extract genomic DNA from the blood cell samples. The sample comprised PBMCs. The clonotype comes from a man between 40 and 49 years old in good health and CMV-seronegative.

The CDR3 corresponds to CASSLRGSEAFF. The nucleotide sequence is TGTGCCAGCAGTCTAAGGGGCAGTGAAGCTTTCTTT. Here the chain combines TRBV6-1 and TRBJ1-1; TRBD1 is a weak D gene call, 5 bases matching. Counted from cysteine to phenylalanine, this CDR3 has 12 amino acids. Of all the DNA, just the CDR3 is kept, 36 bases in frame from base 1. The junction carries 11 bases between V and J, which are trimmed by 5 bases and 7 bases respectively. CDR1 and CDR2 are read off the germline V gene as MNHNS and SASEGT.